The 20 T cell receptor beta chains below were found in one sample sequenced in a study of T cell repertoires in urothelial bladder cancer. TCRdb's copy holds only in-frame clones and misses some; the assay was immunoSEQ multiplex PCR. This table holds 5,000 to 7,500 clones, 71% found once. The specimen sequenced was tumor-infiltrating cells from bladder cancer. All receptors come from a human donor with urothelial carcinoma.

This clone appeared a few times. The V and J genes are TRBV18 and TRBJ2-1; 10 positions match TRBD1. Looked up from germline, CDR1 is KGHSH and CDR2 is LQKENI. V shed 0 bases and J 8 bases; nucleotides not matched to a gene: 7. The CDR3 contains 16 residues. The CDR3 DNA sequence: TGTGCCAGCTCACCACCTCGGCGACAGGGGGCCGATGAGCAGTTCTTC. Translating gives CASSPPRRQGADEQFF.

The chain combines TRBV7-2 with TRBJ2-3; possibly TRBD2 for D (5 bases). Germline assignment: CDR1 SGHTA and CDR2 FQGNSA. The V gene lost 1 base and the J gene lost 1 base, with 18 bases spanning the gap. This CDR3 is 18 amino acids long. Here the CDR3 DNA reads TGTGCCAGCAGCTTAGGGGCGGGCTCAGCGGTTGGCACAGATACGCAGTATTTT. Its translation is CASSLGAGSAVGTDTQYF.

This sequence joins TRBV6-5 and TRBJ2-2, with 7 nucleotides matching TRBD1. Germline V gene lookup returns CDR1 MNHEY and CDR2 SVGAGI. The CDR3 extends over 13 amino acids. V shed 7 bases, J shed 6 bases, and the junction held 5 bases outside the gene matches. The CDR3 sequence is CASKITGAGELFF. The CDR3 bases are TGTGCCAGCAAGATTACAGGGGCCGGGGAGCTGTTTTTT.

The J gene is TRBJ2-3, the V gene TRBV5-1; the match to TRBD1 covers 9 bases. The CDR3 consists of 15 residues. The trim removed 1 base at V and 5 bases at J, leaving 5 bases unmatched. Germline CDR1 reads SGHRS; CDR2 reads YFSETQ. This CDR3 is CASSLWTGDKDTQYF. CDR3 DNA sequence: TGCGCCAGCAGCTTGTGGACAGGGGATAAAGATACGCAGTATTTT.

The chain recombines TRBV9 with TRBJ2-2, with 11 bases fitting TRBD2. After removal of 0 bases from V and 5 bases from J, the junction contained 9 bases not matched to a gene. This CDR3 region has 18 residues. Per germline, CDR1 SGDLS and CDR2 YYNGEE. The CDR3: CASSVGSGGAPGTGELFF. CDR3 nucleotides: TGTGCCAGCAGCGTAGGTAGCGGGGGGGCCCCTGGAACCGGGGAGCTGTTTTTT.

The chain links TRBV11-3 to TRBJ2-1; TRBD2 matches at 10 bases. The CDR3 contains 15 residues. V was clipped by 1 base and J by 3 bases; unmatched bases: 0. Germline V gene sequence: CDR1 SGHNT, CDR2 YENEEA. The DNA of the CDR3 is TGTGCCAGCAGCTTAGGGACTAGCGGCTACAATGAGCAGTTCTTC. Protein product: CASSLGTSGYNEQFF.

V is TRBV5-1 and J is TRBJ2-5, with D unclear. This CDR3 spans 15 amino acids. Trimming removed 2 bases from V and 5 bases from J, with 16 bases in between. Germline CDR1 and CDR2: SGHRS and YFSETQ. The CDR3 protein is CASSLGRTQAETQYF. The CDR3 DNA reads TGCGCCAGCAGCTTAGGCCGCACACAAGCGGAGACCCAGTACTTC.

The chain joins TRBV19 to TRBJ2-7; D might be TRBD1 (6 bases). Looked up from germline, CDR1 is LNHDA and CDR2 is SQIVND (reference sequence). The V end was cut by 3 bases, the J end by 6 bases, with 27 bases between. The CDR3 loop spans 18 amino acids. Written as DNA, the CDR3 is TGTGCCAGTAGTATTCTCCAGAAAACCGGGACAACGAGGGGCGAGCAGTACTTC. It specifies CASSILQKTGTTRGEQYF.

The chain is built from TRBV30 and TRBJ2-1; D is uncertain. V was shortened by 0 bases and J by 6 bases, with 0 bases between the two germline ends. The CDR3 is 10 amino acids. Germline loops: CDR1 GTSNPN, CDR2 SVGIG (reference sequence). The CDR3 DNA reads TGTGCCTGGAGTGTCAATGAGCAGTTCTTC. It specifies CAWSVNEQFF.

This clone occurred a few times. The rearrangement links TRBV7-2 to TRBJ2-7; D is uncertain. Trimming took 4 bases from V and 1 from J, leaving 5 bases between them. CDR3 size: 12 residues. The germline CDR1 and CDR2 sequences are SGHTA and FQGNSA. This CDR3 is CASSSLSYEQYF. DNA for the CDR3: TGTGCCAGCAGCTCTCTATCCTACGAGCAGTACTTC.

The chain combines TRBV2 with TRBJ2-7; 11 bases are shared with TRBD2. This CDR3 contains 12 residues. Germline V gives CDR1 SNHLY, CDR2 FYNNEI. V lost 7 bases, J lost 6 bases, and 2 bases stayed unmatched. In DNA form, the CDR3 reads TGTGCCAGCACCACTAGCGGGGGCGAGCAGTACTTC. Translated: CASTTSGGEQYF.

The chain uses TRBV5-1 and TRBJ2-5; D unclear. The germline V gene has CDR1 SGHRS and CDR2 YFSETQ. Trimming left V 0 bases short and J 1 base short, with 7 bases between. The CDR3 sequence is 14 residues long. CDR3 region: CASSLERVQETQYF. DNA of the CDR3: TGCGCCAGCAGCTTGGAGCGCGTCCAAGAGACCCAGTACTTC.

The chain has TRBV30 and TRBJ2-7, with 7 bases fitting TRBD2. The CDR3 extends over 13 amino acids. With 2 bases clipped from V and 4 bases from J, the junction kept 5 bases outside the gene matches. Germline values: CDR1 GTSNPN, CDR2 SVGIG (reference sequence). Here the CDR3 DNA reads TGTGCCTGGAGTCACGGCGGGGGATACGAGCAGTACTTC. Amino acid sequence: CAWSHGGGYEQYF.

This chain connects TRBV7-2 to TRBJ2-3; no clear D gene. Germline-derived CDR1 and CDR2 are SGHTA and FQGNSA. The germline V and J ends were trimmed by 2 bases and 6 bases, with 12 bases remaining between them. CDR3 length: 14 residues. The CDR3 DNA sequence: TGTGCCAGCAGCTTACTAAACACGGGCGATACGCAGTATTTT. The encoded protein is CASSLLNTGDTQYF.

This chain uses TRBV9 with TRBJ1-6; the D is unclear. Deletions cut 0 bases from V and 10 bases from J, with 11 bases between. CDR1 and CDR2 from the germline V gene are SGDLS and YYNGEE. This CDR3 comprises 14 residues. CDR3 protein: CASSVDLGKSPLHF. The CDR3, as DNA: TGTGCCAGCAGCGTAGATCTGGGAAAATCACCCCTCCACTTT. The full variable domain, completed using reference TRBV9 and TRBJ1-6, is DSGVTQTPKHLITATGQRVTLRCSPRSGDLSVYWYQQSLDQGLQFLIQYYNGEERAKGNILERFSAQQFPDLHSELNLSSLELGDSALYFCASSVDLGKSPLHFGNGTRLTVT.

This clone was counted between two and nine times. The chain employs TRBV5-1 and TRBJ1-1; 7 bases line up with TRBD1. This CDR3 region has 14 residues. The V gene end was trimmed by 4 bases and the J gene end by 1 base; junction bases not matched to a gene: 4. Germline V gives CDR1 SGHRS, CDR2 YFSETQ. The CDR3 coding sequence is TGCGCCAGCAGCCCGGGACAGCAGAACACTGAAGCTTTCTTT. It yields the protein CASSPGQQNTEAFF.

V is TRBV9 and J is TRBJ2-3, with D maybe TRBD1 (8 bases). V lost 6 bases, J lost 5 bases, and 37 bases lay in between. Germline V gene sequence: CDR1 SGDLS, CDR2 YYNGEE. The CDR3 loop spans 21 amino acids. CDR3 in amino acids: CASTLPGGDRSQTSHGDTQYF. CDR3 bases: TGTGCCAGCACCCTCCCAGGGGGGGACAGGTCCCAAACCTCACACGGAGATACGCAGTATTTT.

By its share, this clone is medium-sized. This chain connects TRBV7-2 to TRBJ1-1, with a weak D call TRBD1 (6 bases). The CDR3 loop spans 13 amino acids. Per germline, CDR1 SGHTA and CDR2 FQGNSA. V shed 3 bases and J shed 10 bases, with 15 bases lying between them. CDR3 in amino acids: CASSFPGVVRAFF. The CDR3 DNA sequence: TGTGCCAGCAGCTTCCCAGGGGTGGTACGAGCTTTCTTT.

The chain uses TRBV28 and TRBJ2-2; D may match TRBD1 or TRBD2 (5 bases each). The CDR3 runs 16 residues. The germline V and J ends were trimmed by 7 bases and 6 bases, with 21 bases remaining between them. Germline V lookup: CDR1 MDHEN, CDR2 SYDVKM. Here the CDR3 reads CASTPGGGRRAGELFF. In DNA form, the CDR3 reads TGTGCCAGCACCCCTGGTGGGGGACGAAGGGCCGGGGAGCTGTTTTTT.

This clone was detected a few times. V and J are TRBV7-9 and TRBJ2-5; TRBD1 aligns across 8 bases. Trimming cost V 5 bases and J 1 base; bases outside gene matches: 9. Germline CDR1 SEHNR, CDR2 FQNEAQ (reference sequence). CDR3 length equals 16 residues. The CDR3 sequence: CASSPVTGVGQETQYF. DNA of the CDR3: TGTGCCAGCAGCCCTGTGACAGGGGTTGGCCAAGAGACCCAGTACTTC.